This entry features one T cell receptor beta chain sequence. The antigen is unknown. The data were taken from a study of blood T cells in healthy people across ages. The trim removed 8 bases at V and 4 bases at J, leaving 10 bases unmatched. Per the germline V gene, CDR1 is MGHRA and CDR2 is YSYEKL. CDR3 length: 15 amino acids. The authors ran a second PCR of 7 to 11 cycles using a sample-barcoded 5' primer and a J-beta primer mix. A single record per CDR3 protein comes from TCRdb applying MiXCR to the 5' RACE reads. The sample yields 1.5 million to 2 million distinct CDR3 sequences, around 48% seen once. Researchers collected approximately 9.5 milliliters of peripheral blood from every single donor. Study conclusions and caveats: A strong correlation was seen between TCR beta diversity and naive T cell percentage. Both naive CD4+ cell counts and diversity were greater in long-lived donors than in aged donors.

The genes are TRBV4-1 and TRBJ2-1, with 8 bases matching TRBD2. The TCR was taken from a woman between 40 and 50 years old in good health. Sequenced: blood. The CDR3 is CASSLAERRYNEQFF. CDR3 coding DNA: TGCGCCAGCTCACTAGCGGAGAGGCGATACAATGAGCAGTTCTTC.